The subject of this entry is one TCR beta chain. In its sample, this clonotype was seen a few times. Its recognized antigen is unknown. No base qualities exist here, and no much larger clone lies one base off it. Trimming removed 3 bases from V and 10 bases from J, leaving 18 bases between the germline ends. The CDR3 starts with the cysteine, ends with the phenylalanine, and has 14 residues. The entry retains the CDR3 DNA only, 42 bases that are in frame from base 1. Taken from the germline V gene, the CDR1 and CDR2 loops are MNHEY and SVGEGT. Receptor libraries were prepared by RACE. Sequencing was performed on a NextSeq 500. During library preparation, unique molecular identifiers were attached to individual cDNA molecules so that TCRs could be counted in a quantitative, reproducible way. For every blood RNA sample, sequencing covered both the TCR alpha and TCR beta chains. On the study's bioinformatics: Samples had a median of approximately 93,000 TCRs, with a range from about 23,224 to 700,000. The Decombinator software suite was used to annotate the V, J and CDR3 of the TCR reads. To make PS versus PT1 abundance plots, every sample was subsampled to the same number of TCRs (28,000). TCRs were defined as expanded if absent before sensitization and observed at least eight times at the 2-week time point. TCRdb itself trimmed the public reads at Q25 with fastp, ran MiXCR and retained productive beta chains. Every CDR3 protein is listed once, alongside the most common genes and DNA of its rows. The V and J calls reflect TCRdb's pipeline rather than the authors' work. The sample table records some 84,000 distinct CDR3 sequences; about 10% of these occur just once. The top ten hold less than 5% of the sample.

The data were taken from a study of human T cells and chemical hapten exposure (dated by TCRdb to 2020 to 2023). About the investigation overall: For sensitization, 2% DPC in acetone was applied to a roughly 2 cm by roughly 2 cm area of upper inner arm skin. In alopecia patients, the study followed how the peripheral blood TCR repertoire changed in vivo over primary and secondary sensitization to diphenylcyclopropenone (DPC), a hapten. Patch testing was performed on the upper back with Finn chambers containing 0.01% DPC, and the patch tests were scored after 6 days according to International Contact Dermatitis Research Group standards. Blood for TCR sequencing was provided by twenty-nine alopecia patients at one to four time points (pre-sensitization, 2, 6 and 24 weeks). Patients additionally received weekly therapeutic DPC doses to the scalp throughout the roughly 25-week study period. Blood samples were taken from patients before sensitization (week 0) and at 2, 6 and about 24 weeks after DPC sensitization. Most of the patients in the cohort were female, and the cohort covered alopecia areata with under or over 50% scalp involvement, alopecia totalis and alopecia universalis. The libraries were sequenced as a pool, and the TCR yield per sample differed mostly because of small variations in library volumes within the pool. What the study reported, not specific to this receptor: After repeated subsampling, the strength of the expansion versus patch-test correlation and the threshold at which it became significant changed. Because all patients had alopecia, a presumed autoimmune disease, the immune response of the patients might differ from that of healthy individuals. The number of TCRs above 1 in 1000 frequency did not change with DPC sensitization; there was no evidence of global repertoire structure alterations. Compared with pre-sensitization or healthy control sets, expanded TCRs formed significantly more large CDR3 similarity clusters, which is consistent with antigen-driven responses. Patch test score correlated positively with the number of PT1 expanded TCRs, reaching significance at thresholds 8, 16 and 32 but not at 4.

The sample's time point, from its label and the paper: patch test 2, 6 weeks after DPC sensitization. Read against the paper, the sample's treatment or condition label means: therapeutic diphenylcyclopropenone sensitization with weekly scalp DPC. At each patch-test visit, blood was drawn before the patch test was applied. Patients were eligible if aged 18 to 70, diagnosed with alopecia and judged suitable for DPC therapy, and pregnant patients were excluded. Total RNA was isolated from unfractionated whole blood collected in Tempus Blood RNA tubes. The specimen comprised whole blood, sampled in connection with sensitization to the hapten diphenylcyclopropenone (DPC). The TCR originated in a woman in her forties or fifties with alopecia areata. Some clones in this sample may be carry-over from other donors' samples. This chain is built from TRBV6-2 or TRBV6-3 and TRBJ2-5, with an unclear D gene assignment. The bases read TGTGCCAGCAGTTATCCGGACCCCCCGTCTAACCAGTACTTC. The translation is CASSYPDPPSNQYF.